Following are 20 T cell receptor beta chains from one sample sequenced in a study of Graves' ophthalmopathy and Graves' hyperthyroidism (dated by TCRdb to 2017 to 2018). Reads for this sample came from an Illumina HiSeq 2000. TCR beta CDR3 regions were amplified from RNA transcripts for repertoire sequencing. The first round of RT-PCR was done with HTBI primers and the Qiagen OneStep RT-PCR kit, and was followed by a second round of multiplex PCR, then size selection and purification. In TCRdb, the public reads were trimmed at Q25 with fastp and aligned with MiXCR, with productive beta chains retained. Duplicate CDR3 protein sequences are folded into a single record with the most common DNA and genes. This sample lists about 210,000 distinct CDR3 sequences; about 32% were detected once. Approximately 9% of the sample rests with the top ten. Sequencing was carried out using peripheral blood. The receptors stem from a man aged 50 to 59 with Graves' ophthalmopathy. Donor details come from another sample of the same person, matched by shared clones.

This clonotype appeared many times. The chain is built from TRBV7-2 and TRBJ2-2, with D possibly matching TRBD1 (5 bases). CDR1 is SGHTA and CDR2 is FQGNSA in the germline V gene. V shed 1 base and J shed 1 base, with 7 bases lying between them. The CDR3 runs 15 residues. CDR3 in DNA: TGTGCCAGCAGCTTAGGGCAGGGGAACACCGGGGAGCTGTTTTTT. This sequence encodes CASSLGQGNTGELFF.

This clonotype has a count of ten or more. V gene TRBV24-1 combines with J gene TRBJ2-5, with 8 bases fitting TRBD2. CDR3 length: 14 residues. The V and J ends lost 4 bases and 4 bases, in that order; junction bases with no gene match: 4. The V gene's germline CDR1 is KGHDR and CDR2 SFDVKD. CDR3 sequence (DNA): TGTGCCACCAGTGAGTCCGGGGGGGGAGAGACCCAGTACTTC. This gives the protein CATSESGGGETQYF.

This clonotype was seen just once. J is TRBJ1-2 and V is TRBV4-1; D is possibly TRBD1 (5 bases). Per germline, CDR1 MGHRA and CDR2 YSYEKL. Trimming took 2 bases from V and 5 from J, leaving 15 bases between them. The CDR3 runs to 15 residues. CDR3 sequence: CASSQPTVGPYGYTF. The CDR3 DNA follows: TGCGCCAGCAGCCAACCGACAGTGGGCCCTTATGGCTACACCTTC.

In its sample, this clonotype was seen many times. This chain uses TRBV18 with TRBJ1-1, with 7 bases lining up with TRBD1. From germline, CDR1 is KGHSH and CDR2 LQKENI. CDR3 length: 15 residues. Unmatched junction bases numbered 7, after V lost 3 bases and J lost 3 bases. The DNA for the CDR3 is TGTGCCAGCTCACCCGGACAGGCGGTTGACACTGAAGCTTTCTTT. Its protein is CASSPGQAVDTEAFF.

This clonotype was seen repeatedly, ten times or more. This rearrangement joins TRBV6-5 to TRBJ2-2; D ambiguous. The CDR3 loop spans 13 amino acids. The germline V and J ends were trimmed by 8 bases and 4 bases, with 11 bases remaining between them. CDR1 and CDR2 from the germline V gene are MNHEY and SVGAGI. The CDR3 DNA reads as TGTGCCAGCTGCTTGGGTGGCACCGGGGAGCTGTTTTTT. Amino acids: CASCLGGTGELFF.

At least ten counts were recorded for this clonotype. The CDR3 sequence is CASSFKGVSQETQYF. The CDR3 nucleotides read TGTGCCAGCAGCTTTAAAGGGGTCAGCCAAGAGACCCAGTACTTC. The V call is TRBV11-2, the J call TRBJ2-5; perhaps TRBD1 as D (5 bases). The CDR3 length is 15 residues. V lost 3 bases to trimming and J lost 1 base, with 12 bases between them. Germline loops: CDR1 SGHAT, CDR2 FQNNGV.

This clonotype appeared many times. CDR3 protein: CASSLDWREGYTGELFF. CDR3 sequence (DNA): TGTGCCAGCAGCTTGGACTGGCGGGAGGGGTACACCGGGGAGCTGTTTTTT. The chain uses TRBV5-6 and TRBJ2-2; 9 bases fit TRBD2. CDR1 and CDR2 from the germline V gene are SGHDT and YYEEEE. The length of the CDR3 is 17 residues. V lost 0 bases and J lost 3; bases outside the gene matches: 6.

This clonotype showed up many times. The rearrangement links TRBV12-3 or TRBV12-4 to TRBJ2-4, with D unclear. V was trimmed by 1 base and J by 5 bases, leaving 3 bases between them. The CDR3 has 12 residues. The CDR3 spells CASSLEENIQYF. The CDR3 region has the DNA TGTGCCAGCAGTTTAGAAGAAAACATTCAGTACTTC.

The chain has TRBV11-2 and TRBJ2-3; 8 positions match TRBD2. The CDR3 consists of 16 residues. Germline V gene lookup returns CDR1 SGHAT and CDR2 FQNNGV. V trimming: 5 bases; J trimming: 3 bases; junction bases outside the gene matches: 10. The CDR3 loop is CASSTPGGLVTDTQYF. The CDR3 DNA is TGTGCCAGCAGCACACCCGGGGGACTAGTGACAGATACGCAGTATTTT.

The V call is TRBV30, the J call TRBJ1-1; no clear D gene. CDR3 size: 12 residues. Per the germline V gene, CDR1 is GTSNPN and CDR2 is SVGIG (reference sequence). V gave up 0 bases and J gave up 6 bases, with 8 bases separating them. The CDR3 DNA reads TGTGCCTGGAGTGTAGGTGGGGCTGAAGCTTTCTTT. It codes for CAWSVGGAEAFF.

This clonotype was seen many times. The J gene is TRBJ2-5, the V gene TRBV20-1, with unresolved D. V dropped 3 bases and J dropped 8 bases, with 19 bases sitting between them. Germline CDR1 and CDR2: DFQATT and SNEGSKA (reference sequence). This CDR3 region has 14 residues. CDR3 nucleotides: TGCAGTGCTAGTTTGGGCGGAGAAAGTGAAACCCAGTACTTC. It encodes CSASLGGESETQYF.

Here the CDR3 reads CSVGSYPFTGELFF. The CDR3 bases are TGCAGCGTTGGGTCCTACCCATTCACCGGGGAGCTGTTTTTT. The chain has TRBV29-1 and TRBJ2-2; D is uncertain. This CDR3 is built from 14 residues. With 4 bases removed from V and 4 bases from J, the gap between germline ends came to 13 bases. From germline, CDR1 is SQVTM and CDR2 ANQGSEA.

This clonotype was counted at least ten times. The chain employs TRBV28 and TRBJ2-5; 7 bases align to TRBD2. This CDR3 has 14 amino acids. Germline-derived CDR1 and CDR2 are MDHEN and SYDVKM. V lost 6 bases and J lost 5; bases outside the gene matches: 9. CDR3 sequence reads: CASRHSGKGETQYF. The CDR3 region has the DNA TGTGCCAGCAGGCACAGCGGGAAAGGGGAGACCCAGTACTTC. The variable domain in full, completed from reference TRBV28 and TRBJ2-5, reads DVKVTQSSRYLVKRTGEKVFLECVQDMDHENMFWYRQDPGLGLRLIYFSYDVKMKEKGDIPEGYSVSREKKERFSLILESASTNQTSMYLCASRHSGKGETQYFGPGTRLLVL.

In DNA, the CDR3 is TGTGCCAGCAGCCTGACCTCCTACACTGAAGCTTTCTTT. Protein: CASSLTSYTEAFF. This chain links TRBV28 with TRBJ1-1; D gene ambiguous. V lost 6 bases and J lost 3, with 11 bases in between. The CDR3 is 13 residues long. Germline V gene sequence: CDR1 MDHEN, CDR2 SYDVKM.

The CDR3 loop reads CASSRQRSEAFF. In nucleotides, the CDR3 is TGTGCCAGCAGTCGCCAACGAAGTGAAGCTTTCTTT. The V call is TRBV12-3 or TRBV12-4, the J call TRBJ1-1; no clear D gene. Trimming removed 5 bases from V and 7 bases from J, with 11 bases in between. The CDR3 spans 12 residues.

This clonotype was seen many times. V usage is TRBV2 and J usage is TRBJ2-7, with 8 nucleotides matching TRBD1. Germline V CDR1 and CDR2: SNHLY, FYNNEI. The trim removed 3 bases at V and 3 bases at J, leaving 10 bases unmatched. The CDR3 length is 16 residues. CDR3 nucleotides: TGTGCCAGCAGTGAGGTTGGAGGACAGGGTTTCTACGAGCAGTACTTC. Amino acid sequence: CASSEVGGQGFYEQYF.

This clonotype was counted ten times or more. One junction end does not reproduce the germline sequence, and a read error may be involved. The gene calls are TRBV19 and TRBJ1-2, with D possibly being TRBD1 (5 bases). There are 13 residues in the CDR3. The germline CDR1 and CDR2 sequences are LNHDA and SQIVND (reference sequence). The CDR3 loop reads CASSIDLSTDRAF. The CDR3 nucleotides are TGTGCCAGTAGTATAGATCTATCGACAGACCGGGCCTTC.

This clonotype was detected many times. The chain is built from TRBV7-2 and TRBJ2-5; TRBD1 matches at 10 bases. J was trimmed by 4 bases and V by 5 bases; bases with no gene match: 4. The CDR3 runs to 14 residues. CDR1 and CDR2 from the germline V gene are SGHTA and FQGNSA. The CDR3 loop is CASSRDRGSETQYF. CDR3 bases: TGTGCCAGCAGCCGGGACAGGGGTTCAGAGACCCAGTACTTC. Using reference TRBV7-2 and TRBJ2-5 for the parts outside the CDR3, the full variable domain is GAGVSQSPSNKVTEKGKDVELRCDPISGHTALYWYRQSLGQGLEFLIYFQGNSAPDKSGLPSDRFSAERTGGSVSTLTIQRTQQEDSAVYLCASSRDRGSETQYFGPGTRLLVL.

Concerning this clonotype itself: This may arise from a read error, as a much more abundant clone is one base away. The chain has TRBV7-8 and TRBJ2-2; 14 nucleotides match TRBD2. Trimming cost V 8 bases and J 5 bases; bases outside gene matches: 13. The CDR3 loop spans 18 amino acids. Germline CDR1 and CDR2: SGHVS and FQNEAQ. Here the CDR3 reads CASGLRTSGRNDTGELFF. The CDR3 DNA reads as TGTGCCAGCGGCCTCAGGACTAGCGGGAGGAATGATACCGGGGAGCTGTTTTTT. Together with reference TRBV7-8 and TRBJ2-2, the CDR3 gives the full variable domain: GAGVSQSPRYKVAKRGQDVALRCDPISGHVSLFWYQQALGQGPEFLTYFQNEAQLDKSGLPSDRFFAERPEGSVSTLKIQRTQQEDSAVYLCASGLRTSGRNDTGELFFGEGSRLTVL.

This clonotype was picked up many times. The chain couples TRBV7-9 to TRBJ2-2; D unresolved. CDR3 length equals 13 residues. Germline CDR1 is SEHNR and CDR2 is FQNEAQ (reference sequence). Deletions cut 4 bases from V and 3 bases from J, with 6 bases between. The CDR3 DNA is TGTGCCAGCAGCTCCTACCACACCGGGGAGCTGTTTTTT. Translation gives CASSSYHTGELFF.